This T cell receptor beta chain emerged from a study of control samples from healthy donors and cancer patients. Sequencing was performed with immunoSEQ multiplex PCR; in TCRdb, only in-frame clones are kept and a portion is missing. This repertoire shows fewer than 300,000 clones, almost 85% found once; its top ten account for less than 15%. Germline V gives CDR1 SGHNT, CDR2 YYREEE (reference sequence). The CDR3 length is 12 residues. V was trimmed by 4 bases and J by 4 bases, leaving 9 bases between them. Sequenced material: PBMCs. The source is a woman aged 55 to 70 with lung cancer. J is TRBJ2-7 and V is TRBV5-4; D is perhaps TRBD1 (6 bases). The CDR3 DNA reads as TGTGCCAGCAGCGTTCAGGGGTACGAGCAGTACTTC. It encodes CASSVQGYEQYF.